The sample holds a few counts of the clone carrying this TCR beta chain. Sample time point: patch test 3, about 24 weeks after DPC sensitization. Stated treatment: therapeutic diphenylcyclopropenone sensitization with weekly scalp DPC. CDR3 length equals 17 residues. V was pared by 0 bases and J by 6 bases, with 10 bases of the junction left unmatched. Germline V CDR1 and CDR2: SGHRS, YFSETQ. One entry per CDR3 protein results from TCRdb running MiXCR on the RACE reads. Among roughly 150,000 distinct CDR3 sequences listed, around a quarter were seen once. The data stem from a study of human T cells and chemical hapten exposure. The overall study: For the roughly 23-week duration of the study, patients were given weekly doses of diphenylcyclopropenone on the scalp.

Here the sequenced sample was whole blood, taken in connection with sensitization to the hapten diphenylcyclopropenone (DPC). The V call is TRBV5-1, the J call TRBJ2-1, with 9 positions matching TRBD1. The TCR sequence derives from a woman aged 18-35 years with alopecia areata. Some clones in this sample may be carry-over from other donors' samples. The CDR3 region has the DNA TGCGCCAGCAGCTTGGCCGGGACAGGGATCAATGCCAATGAGCAGTTCTTC. This codes for CASSLAGTGINANEQFF.